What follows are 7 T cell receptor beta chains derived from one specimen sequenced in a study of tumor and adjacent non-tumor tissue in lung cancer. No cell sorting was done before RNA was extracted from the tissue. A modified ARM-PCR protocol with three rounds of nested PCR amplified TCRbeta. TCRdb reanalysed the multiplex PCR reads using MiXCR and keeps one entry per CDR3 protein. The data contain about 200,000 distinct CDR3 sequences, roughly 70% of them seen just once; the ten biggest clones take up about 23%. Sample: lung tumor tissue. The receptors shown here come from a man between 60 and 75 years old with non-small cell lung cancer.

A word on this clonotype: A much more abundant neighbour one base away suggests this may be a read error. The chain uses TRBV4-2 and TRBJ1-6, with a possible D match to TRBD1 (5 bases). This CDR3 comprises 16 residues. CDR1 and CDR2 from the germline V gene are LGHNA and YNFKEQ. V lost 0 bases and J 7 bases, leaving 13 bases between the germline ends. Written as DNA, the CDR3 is TGTGCCAGCAGCCAAGATGTTAAACAGGTCAATTCACCCCTCCACTTT. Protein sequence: CASSQDVKQVNSPLHF.

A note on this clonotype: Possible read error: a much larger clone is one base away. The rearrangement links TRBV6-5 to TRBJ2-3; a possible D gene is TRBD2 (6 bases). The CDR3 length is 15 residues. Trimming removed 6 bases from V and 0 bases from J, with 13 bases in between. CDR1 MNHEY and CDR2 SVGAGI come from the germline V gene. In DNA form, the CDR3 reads TGTGCCAGCAGGGCAGTGGCGGGGAGCACAGATACGCAGTATTTT. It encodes CASRAVAGSTDTQYF.

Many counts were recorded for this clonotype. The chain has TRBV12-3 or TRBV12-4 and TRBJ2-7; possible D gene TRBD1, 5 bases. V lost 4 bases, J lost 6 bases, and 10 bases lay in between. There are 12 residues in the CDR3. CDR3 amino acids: CASSSRVGEQYF. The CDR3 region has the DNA TGTGCCAGCAGTTCCAGGGTGGGCGAGCAGTACTTC.

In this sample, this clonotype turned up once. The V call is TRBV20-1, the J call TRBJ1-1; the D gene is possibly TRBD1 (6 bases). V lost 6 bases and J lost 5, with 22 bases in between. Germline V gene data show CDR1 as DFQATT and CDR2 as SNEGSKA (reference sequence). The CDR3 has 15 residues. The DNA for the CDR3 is TGCAGTGCGCCGTGGGGGGGGCGAGGGAAGACTGAAGCTTTCTTT. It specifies CSAPWGGRGKTEAFF.

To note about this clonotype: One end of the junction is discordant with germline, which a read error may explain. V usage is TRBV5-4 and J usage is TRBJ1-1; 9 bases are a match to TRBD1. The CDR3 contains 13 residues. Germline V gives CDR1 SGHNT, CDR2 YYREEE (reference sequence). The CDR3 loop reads CASNNRGRTEVFF. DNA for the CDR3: TGTGCCAGCAACAACAGGGGGCGGACTGAAGTTTTCTTT. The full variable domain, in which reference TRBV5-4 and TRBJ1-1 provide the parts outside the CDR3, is ETGVTQSPTHLIKTRGQQVTLRCSSQSGHNTVSWYQQALGQGPQFIFQYYREEENGRGNFPPRFSGLQFPNYSSELNVNALELDDSALYLCASNNRGRTEVFFGQGTRLTVV.

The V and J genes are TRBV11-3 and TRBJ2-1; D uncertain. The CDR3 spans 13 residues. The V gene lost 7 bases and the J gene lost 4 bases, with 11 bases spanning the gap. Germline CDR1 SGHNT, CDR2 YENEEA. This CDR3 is CASNPRQYNEQFF. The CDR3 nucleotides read TGTGCCAGCAACCCCCGGCAGTACAATGAGCAGTTCTTC.

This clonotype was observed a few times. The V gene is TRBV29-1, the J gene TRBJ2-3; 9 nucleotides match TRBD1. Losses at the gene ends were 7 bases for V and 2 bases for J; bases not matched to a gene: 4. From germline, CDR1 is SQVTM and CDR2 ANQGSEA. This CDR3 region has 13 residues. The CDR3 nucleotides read TGCAGCGCCAGGACAGGGGTCACAGATACGCAGTATTTT. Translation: CSARTGVTDTQYF.